The entry that follows covers one T cell receptor (beta chain) sequence. Its antigen is unidentified. The sample comes from a study of CD8+ T cells in alopecia areata. The sequencing template was cDNA reverse transcribed from extracted RNA. This table comes from immunoSEQ multiplex PCR, and its TCRdb copy is limited to in-frame clones, with some not included. The sample lists 150,000 or so clones, 50% to 60% occurring once. General study findings and limits: It was lesional scalp, especially alopecia totalis/universalis, that showed higher clonality than normal scalp. Relative to mice, TCR sharing across patients was less clear, a difference possibly HLA-related. Scalp sequencing captures resident alphabeta T cells of normal skin too.

This clonotype originated in a human donor in good health. The sample was CD4+ T cells sorted from blood.

This chain's CDR3 is CASRDWTGRNQPQHF. The CDR3 DNA follows: TGTGCCAGCAGAGACTGGACAGGGCGCAATCAGCCCCAGCATTTT. This chain connects TRBV6-1 to TRBJ1-5; 8 nucleotides match TRBD1. CDR3 size: 15 residues. CDR1 is MNHNS and CDR2 is SASEGT in the germline V gene. With V trimmed by 6 bases and J by 2 bases, 6 bases remained unmatched.